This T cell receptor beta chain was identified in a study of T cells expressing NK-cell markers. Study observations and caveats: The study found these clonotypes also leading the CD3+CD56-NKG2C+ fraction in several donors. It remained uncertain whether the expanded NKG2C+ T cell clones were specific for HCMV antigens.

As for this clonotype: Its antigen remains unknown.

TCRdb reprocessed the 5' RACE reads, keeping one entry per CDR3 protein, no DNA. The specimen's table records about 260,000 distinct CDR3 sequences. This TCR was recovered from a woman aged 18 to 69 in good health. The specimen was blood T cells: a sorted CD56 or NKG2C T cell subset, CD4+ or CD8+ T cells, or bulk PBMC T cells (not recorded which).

CDR3 residues: CASSLGGQAPYEQYF. The chain couples TRBV7-3 to TRBJ2-7; TCRdb gives TRBD1 as the D gene, but with no DNA this cannot be confirmed. This CDR3 has 15 residues. Germline V gene data show CDR1 as SGHTA and CDR2 as FQGTGA.